One and the same sample provided the 16 T cell receptor beta chains below, sequenced in a study of Ad26.COV2.S vaccination and SARS-CoV-2 variants (TCRdb year 2021). Libraries were constructed by the immunoSEQ multiplex PCR assay. What TCRdb holds here is the immuneACCESS table cut down to in-frame rearrangements. Part of the clones is not present; checked against another copy, under half of the missing clones reflect an unresolved V gene, and the others are unexplained. The sample data list about 400,000 clones, and 92% of these were observed just once. About 1.7% of the sample belongs to the ten largest clones. The treatment or condition label, read with the paper, signifies: around 19 received Ad26.COV2.S at low or high dose, single or two shots; 5 received placebo; per-sample allocation not given. For vaccine and placebo recipients, repertoires were sequenced using samples collected on day 63 after the first injection.

The sequencing used peripheral blood, collected in a trial of Ad26.COV2.S vaccine versus placebo. The receptors were gathered from a person between 18 and 59 years old who received the Ad26.COV2.S COVID-19 vaccine or a placebo.

This chain uses TRBV12-5 with TRBJ1-2; 7 bases map to TRBD1. This CDR3 spans 17 amino acids. Per germline, CDR1 LGHNT and CDR2 FRNRAP. J lost 4 bases, V lost 7 bases, and 18 bases had no gene match. CDR3 region: CASASLPGTVNPYGYTF. CDR3 DNA: TGTGCTAGTGCCTCTCTCCCCGGGACAGTCAATCCCTATGGCTACACCTTC. Full variable domain (remainder filled in from reference TRBV12-5 and TRBJ1-2): DARVTQTPRHKVTEMGQEVTMRCQPILGHNTVFWYRQTMMQGLELLAYFRNRAPLDDSGMPKDRFSAEMPDATLATLKIQPSEPRDSAVYFCASASLPGTVNPYGYTFGSGTRLTVV.

The chain uses TRBV10-3 and TRBJ2-2; D remains ambiguous. Germline CDR1 and CDR2: ENHRY and SYGVKD. The ends were cut back, 2 bases at V and 6 bases at J, with 16 bases in the middle. The CDR3 loop spans 16 amino acids. The CDR3: CAISEGEVRYAGELFF. The CDR3 DNA follows: TGTGCCATCAGTGAGGGGGAAGTCAGGTACGCCGGGGAGCTGTTTTTT.

The chain employs TRBV15 and TRBJ2-7, with 8 bases identical to TRBD1. The germline gives CDR1 LNHNV, CDR2 YYDKDF (reference sequence). Unmatched junction bases numbered 8, after V lost 1 base and J lost 3 bases. CDR3 length: 16 amino acids. CDR3 in amino acids: CATSRGQGLKVYEQYF. CDR3 DNA sequence: TGTGCCACCAGCAGAGGACAGGGGCTCAAGGTCTACGAGCAGTACTTC.

J is TRBJ2-7 and V is TRBV28; TRBD1 is a possible D gene (5 bases). Trimming removed 4 bases at V and 3 bases at J, with 7 bases between. This CDR3 has 12 amino acids. Germline assignment: CDR1 MDHEN and CDR2 SYDVKM. This CDR3 reads CASSSDSYEQYF. CDR3 DNA sequence: TGTGCCAGCAGTTCTGACAGCTACGAGCAGTACTTC. The full variable domain, rest sourced from reference TRBV28 and TRBJ2-7, is DVKVTQSSRYLVKRTGEKVFLECVQDMDHENMFWYRQDPGLGLRLIYFSYDVKMKEKGDIPEGYSVSREKKERFSLILESASTNQTSMYLCASSSDSYEQYFGPGTRLTVT.

This chain links TRBV4-3 with TRBJ2-2; 8 bases fit TRBD2. This CDR3 comprises 19 residues. V trimming: 5 bases; J trimming: 3 bases; junction bases outside the gene matches: 17. Germline CDR1 and CDR2: LGHNA and YSLEER. CDR3 sequence reads: CASSSPLGSGLADTGELFF. The CDR3 region has the DNA TGCGCCAGCAGCTCACCGTTAGGGTCTGGACTAGCCGACACCGGGGAGCTGTTTTTT.

This rearrangement joins TRBV11-3 to TRBJ2-3, with D perhaps matching TRBD2 (6 bases). With 8 bases removed from V and 0 bases from J, the gap between germline ends came to 9 bases. The germline V gene encodes CDR1 SGHNT and CDR2 YENEEA. The CDR3 covers 13 residues. CDR3: CASGRGSTDTQYF. The CDR3, as DNA: TGTGCCAGCGGACGGGGGAGCACAGATACGCAGTATTTT.

V gene TRBV6-5 combines with J gene TRBJ1-5; TRBD1 aligns across 12 bases. Germline V gene sequence: CDR1 MNHEY, CDR2 SVGAGI. This CDR3 has 15 amino acids. V lost 6 bases to trimming and J lost 6 bases; unmatched junction nucleotides: 6. CDR3 DNA: TGTGCCAGCAGGGGACAGGGGGCGTTGGGTCAGCCCCAGCATTTT. Translation gives CASRGQGALGQPQHF.

V usage is TRBV6-2 or TRBV6-3 and J usage is TRBJ1-2; 7 bases agree with TRBD1. CDR1 and CDR2 (germline): MNHEY, SVGEGT. V lost 4 bases, J lost 1 base, and 6 bases stayed unmatched. This CDR3 contains 15 residues. The CDR3 coding sequence is TGTGCCAGCAGTTCCCGACAGGGTGATAACTATGGCTACACCTTC. It translates to CASSSRQGDNYGYTF.

Worth noting for this clone: The DNA is omitted, as the CDR3 cannot be located on it reliably, and the CDR3 follows TCRdb's listing. J is TRBJ2-1 and V is TRBV21-1. TRBV21-1 is a known pseudogene. The CDR3 contains 17 residues when both ends are counted. CDR3 sequence: CASSKVGSGASSYEQFF.

The chain carries TRBV13 and TRBJ1-1, with TRBD1 as a possible D gene (6 bases). Trimming took 5 bases from V and 4 from J, leaving 14 bases between them. Germline CDR1 is PRHDT and CDR2 is FYEKMQ (reference sequence). There are 14 residues in the CDR3. CDR3 region: CASSMTGGSTEAFF. CDR3 coding DNA: TGTGCCAGCAGCATGACAGGTGGGAGCACTGAAGCTTTCTTT.

This clone was counted a few times. V gene TRBV6-1 combines with J gene TRBJ2-7; TRBD1 or TRBD2 may be the D gene (5 bases each). In germline, CDR1 is MNHNS, CDR2 SASEGT. CDR3 length equals 17 residues. Trimming pared 4 bases from V and 3 bases from J, leaving 22 bases between. CDR3 in amino acids: CASSAPFGLGRIYEQYF. DNA for the CDR3: TGTGCCAGCAGTGCGCCGTTTGGGTTGGGACGGATCTACGAGCAGTACTTC.

This chain links TRBV7-2 with TRBJ2-7, with TRBD2 matching 10 bases. V gave up 5 bases and J gave up 0 bases; unmatched junction bases: 10. The CDR3 sequence is 17 residues long. Germline CDR1 SGHTA, CDR2 FQGNSA. Here the CDR3 DNA reads TGTGCCAGCAGCCCCTTAGCGGGGGGCTTAACCTCCTACGAGCAGTACTTC. Amino acid sequence: CASSPLAGGLTSYEQYF.

This sequence joins TRBV7-8 and TRBJ1-5; D remains ambiguous. In germline, CDR1 is SGHVS, CDR2 FQNEAQ. The V end lost 2 bases, the J end lost 5 bases, and 7 bases lay between the germline ends. The CDR3 consists of 13 residues. The chain's CDR3 is CASSLTQYQPQHF. CDR3 nucleotide sequence: TGTGCCAGCAGCTTAACCCAGTATCAGCCCCAGCATTTT.

This chain's CDR3 is CASTGGTRYNYGYTF. DNA of the CDR3: TGTGCCAGCACCGGAGGGACAAGGTATAACTATGGCTACACCTTC. The gene calls are TRBV5-5 and TRBJ1-2, with D maybe TRBD1 (6 bases). CDR1 is SGHKS, CDR2 YYEKEE, per germline (reference sequence). With 6 bases removed from V and 1 base from J, the gap between germline ends came to 16 bases. The CDR3 has 15 residues.

This rearrangement joins TRBV28 to TRBJ1-5; 7 nucleotides line up with TRBD1. This CDR3 contains 15 residues. Germline trimming cut 7 bases from V and 0 bases from J; bases unmatched to any gene: 6. Germline V lookup: CDR1 MDHEN, CDR2 SYDVKM. CDR3 residues: CASNYRGSSNQPQHF. The CDR3 DNA is TGTGCCAGCAATTACAGGGGCAGTAGCAATCAGCCCCAGCATTTT.

CDR3 coding DNA: TGCAGCGCAGGGGGGTTGAGCTACGAGCAGTACTTC. Its protein is CSAGGLSYEQYF. This sequence joins TRBV29-1 and TRBJ2-7, with D possibly matching TRBD1 (7 bases). The CDR3 loop spans 12 amino acids. Looked up from germline, CDR1 is SQVTM and CDR2 is ANQGSEA. With 7 bases removed from V and 3 bases from J, the gap between germline ends came to 13 bases.